A single sample gave rise to the 8 T cell receptor beta chains below, sequenced in a study of blood T cell repertoires in COVID-19. This table comes from immunoSEQ multiplex PCR, and its TCRdb copy is limited to in-frame clones, with some not included. The sample contains roughly 130,000 clones, more than 70% of which appear only once. Source material: peripheral blood. The source is a man in his 70s with acute or convalescent COVID-19.

This clone was counted only a few times. Other DNA sequences in the same sample also yield this CDR3. V usage is TRBV3-1 (or the pseudogene TRBV3-2) and J usage is TRBJ1-2; D perhaps matches TRBD1 (5 bases). Per the germline V gene, CDR1 is LGHDT and CDR2 is YNNKEL (reference sequence). There are 16 residues in the CDR3. Between the trimmed V and J ends, which lost 0 bases and 0 bases, there was a span of 11 bases. This chain's CDR3 is CASSQDMGGTNYGYTF. CDR3 coding DNA: TGTGCCAGCAGCCAAGATATGGGGGGAACTAACTATGGCTACACCTTC.

The V and J genes are TRBV19 and TRBJ2-1; TRBD1 might be the D (6 bases). This CDR3 is built from 12 residues. The V end lost 6 bases, the J end lost 7 bases, and 10 bases lay between the germline ends. CDR1 and CDR2 from the germline V gene are LNHDA and SQIVND (reference sequence). CDR3 loop: CASRLQGNEQFF. DNA for the CDR3: TGTGCCAGTAGGCTCCAGGGGAATGAGCAGTTCTTC.

The V and J genes are TRBV7-9 and TRBJ1-2; 10 bases line up with TRBD1. Germline V lookup: CDR1 SEHNR, CDR2 FQNEAQ (reference sequence). The CDR3 covers 13 residues. V shed 5 bases and J 8 bases; nucleotides not matched to a gene: 5. The CDR3 sequence is CASSKTGGEGYTF. The CDR3 bases are TGTGCCAGCAGCAAGACAGGGGGCGAGGGCTACACCTTC.

V usage is TRBV7-2 and J usage is TRBJ2-5; 7 bases match TRBD2. The length of the CDR3 is 15 residues. Germline trimming cut 1 base from V and 5 bases from J; bases unmatched to any gene: 7. Germline V lookup: CDR1 SGHTA, CDR2 FQGNSA. CDR3 in amino acids: CASSLGLAVRETQYF. The CDR3 nucleotides are TGTGCCAGCAGCTTAGGCCTAGCGGTTCGGGAGACCCAGTACTTC.

The V gene is TRBV2, the J gene TRBJ1-1; D is undetermined. Germline CDR1 SNHLY, CDR2 FYNNEI. V lost 7 bases to trimming and J lost 2 bases, with 11 bases between them. This CDR3 contains 13 residues. In DNA, the CDR3 is TGTGCCAGCAACCGAAGAGATAACACTGAAGCTTTCTTT. It is translated as CASNRRDNTEAFF.

This clone showed up just once. The J gene is TRBJ1-4, the V gene TRBV5-1, with D unclear. CDR1 and CDR2 from the germline V gene are SGHRS and YFSETQ. This CDR3 is 16 amino acids long. V lost 0 bases and J 0 bases, leaving 9 bases between the germline ends. For the CDR3, the DNA is TGCGCCAGCAGCTTGGGGCCTAGTACAACTAATGAAAAACTGTTTTTT. Amino acids: CASSLGPSTTNEKLFF.

The chain has TRBV6-2 or TRBV6-3 and TRBJ2-7; 7 bases are a match to TRBD2. The germline gives CDR1 MNHEY, CDR2 SVGEGT. CDR3 length: 16 residues. Losses at the gene ends were 5 bases for V and 0 bases for J; bases not matched to a gene: 10. For the CDR3, the DNA is TGTGCCAGCAGTGCCCGGCGGGGGATCAGCTCCTACGAGCAGTACTTC. Translation: CASSARRGISSYEQYF.

V usage is TRBV27 and J usage is TRBJ1-1, with no clear D. Trimming stripped 8 bases from V and 2 bases from J, with 18 bases between. Germline loops: CDR1 MNHEY, CDR2 SMNVEV (reference sequence). The CDR3 totals 15 residues. The CDR3 nucleotides read TGTGCCAGCGGCTCGCGGGTTCCGCCTAACACTGAAGCTTTCTTT. This translates into CASGSRVPPNTEAFF.